These 14 T cell receptor beta chains were sequenced from one sample in a study of stem cell transplantation in POMP-related autoinflammatory disease. Sequenced by immunoSEQ multiplex PCR; TCRdb stores in-frame clones only, minus some. Of about 68,000 clones in the sample, approximately 90% were seen once. The sample in question was CD4+ T cells from PBMCs, obtained after stem cell transplantation. Receptor source: a human patient with POMP-related autoinflammation and immune dysregulation (PRAID). Certain T cells may be donor cells from the graft.

The genes are TRBV6-1 and TRBJ2-7; TRBD2 agrees at 10 bases. Germline V lookup: CDR1 MNHNS, CDR2 SASEGT. The J segment lost 7 bases and the V segment lost 6 bases, leaving 12 bases of the junction unmatched. The CDR3 runs to 15 residues. The CDR3 is CASSQVAGGRGEQYF. DNA of the CDR3: TGTGCCAGCAGCCAGGTAGCGGGAGGCCGGGGGGAGCAGTACTTC.

V gene TRBV5-1 combines with J gene TRBJ1-1; the D is unclear. Trimming took 1 base from V and 3 from J, leaving 13 bases between them. Germline V gene lookup returns CDR1 SGHRS and CDR2 YFSETQ. CDR3 length equals 15 residues. CDR3 DNA sequence: TGCGCCAGCAGCTTGTATCCCGGACGGGACACTGAAGCTTTCTTT. Translating gives CASSLYPGRDTEAFF.

V is TRBV4-1 and J is TRBJ2-5; 12 bases match TRBD1. The CDR3 loop spans 16 amino acids. The V gene end was trimmed by 4 bases and the J gene end by 1 base; junction bases not matched to a gene: 4. Looked up from germline, CDR1 is MGHRA and CDR2 is YSYEKL. The CDR3 DNA reads TGCGCCAGCAGCCTGGGGACAGGGGGCTTCCAAGAGACCCAGTACTTC. Amino acid sequence: CASSLGTGGFQETQYF.

The J gene is TRBJ2-5, the V gene TRBV18; 11 bases match TRBD2. The germline gives CDR1 KGHSH, CDR2 LQKENI. The CDR3 is 14 amino acids. V was clipped by 8 bases and J by 5 bases; unmatched bases: 7. The CDR3 bases are TGTGCCAGCGCCCGACTAGCGGGGAGGGAGACCCAGTACTTC. It is translated as CASARLAGRETQYF.

The genes are TRBV6-6 and TRBJ1-3; D may be TRBD1 (5 bases). V was shortened by 0 bases and J by 0 bases, with 6 bases between the two germline ends. The CDR3 is 15 amino acids. The germline CDR1 and CDR2 sequences are MNHNY and SVGAGI (reference sequence). The CDR3 sequence: CASSYSGPSGNTIYF. Written as DNA, the CDR3 is TGTGCCAGCAGTTACTCGGGGCCCTCTGGAAACACCATATATTTT.

CDR3 DNA sequence: TGTGCCAGCATGGGACGGAATATCCGCTATGGCTACACCTTC. It codes for CASMGRNIRYGYTF. The V call is TRBV2, the J call TRBJ1-2; TRBD1 is a possible D gene (5 bases). The germline V gene encodes CDR1 SNHLY and CDR2 FYNNEI. This CDR3 has 14 amino acids. With 7 bases removed from V and 4 bases from J, the gap between germline ends came to 16 bases.

In this sample, this clone turned up a few times. V is TRBV7-9 and J is TRBJ1-3; unclear D gene. The CDR3 spans 11 residues. The V gene's germline CDR1 is SEHNR and CDR2 FQNEAQ (reference sequence). V lost 11 bases and J lost 2, with 7 bases in between. CDR3 in DNA: TGTGCCGCCCCGGCTGGAAACACCATATATTTT. Residues: CAAPAGNTIYF.

This clone was detected only once. V gene TRBV29-1 combines with J gene TRBJ2-7; no clear D gene. V was pared by 5 bases and J by 0 bases, with 20 bases between. CDR3 length: 16 residues. Germline V CDR1 and CDR2: SQVTM, ANQGSEA. In DNA form, the CDR3 reads TGCAGCGTTCATTCCCGGTACAGTGGAAACTCCTACGAGCAGTACTTC. Residues: CSVHSRYSGNSYEQYF.

This chain uses TRBV5-4 with TRBJ2-5, with 8 bases identical to TRBD2. Germline V CDR1 and CDR2: SGHNT, YYREEE (reference sequence). Germline trimming cut 4 bases from V and 1 base from J; bases unmatched to any gene: 9. The CDR3 runs 16 residues. The CDR3, as DNA: TGTGCCAGCAGCCCCGCCAGCGGGAGAGTCCAAGAGACCCAGTACTTC. Its translation: CASSPASGRVQETQYF.

The J gene is TRBJ2-1, the V gene TRBV10-3; 11 bases map to TRBD2. CDR1 and CDR2 from the germline V gene are ENHRY and SYGVKD. This CDR3 comprises 16 residues. The V segment lost 0 bases and the J segment 4 bases; nucleotides outside the gene matches: 2. The CDR3 is CAISESGLAVYNEQFF. DNA of the CDR3: TGTGCCATCAGTGAGTCGGGACTAGCGGTTTACAATGAGCAGTTCTTC.

The chain carries TRBV19 and TRBJ1-1, with TRBD1 matching over 8 bases. Germline CDR1 and CDR2: LNHDA and SQIVND (reference sequence). Trimming took 3 bases from V and 5 from J; bases not matched to a gene: 5. The CDR3 extends over 14 amino acids. In nucleotides, the CDR3 is TGTGCCAGTAGTATTCAGGGGGCGCAAACTGAAGCTTTCTTT. As protein: CASSIQGAQTEAFF.

The rearrangement uses TRBV20-1 and TRBJ1-6; D is possibly TRBD1 (5 bases). Trimming left V 3 bases short and J 6 bases short, with 24 bases between. The germline V gene has CDR1 DFQATT and CDR2 SNEGSKA (reference sequence). The CDR3 length is 18 residues. The CDR3 nucleotides read TGCAGTGCTAGTATCCAGGGTCAGAGCATGGGCCTTAATTCACCCCTCCACTTT. Translation gives CSASIQGQSMGLNSPLHF.

V usage is TRBV6-5 and J usage is TRBJ2-2; 7 bases align to TRBD2. Germline V CDR1 and CDR2: MNHEY, SVGAGI. V lost 6 bases and J lost 8; bases outside the gene matches: 9. The CDR3 covers 14 residues. CDR3 coding DNA: TGTGCCAGCAGACTCCCCCCTAGCGGTGGGGAGCTGTTTTTT. Residues: CASRLPPSGGELFF.

The sample holds a few counts of this clone. The chain joins TRBV19 to TRBJ1-1; 7 nucleotides match TRBD1. The CDR3 loop spans 14 amino acids. V lost 6 bases, J lost 5 bases, and 9 bases stayed unmatched. Germline loops: CDR1 LNHDA, CDR2 SQIVND (reference sequence). CDR3 amino acids: CASRLRDRETEAFF. The CDR3, as DNA: TGTGCCAGTAGGCTCCGGGACAGAGAAACTGAAGCTTTCTTT.